This T cell receptor (beta chain) was recorded in a study of T-cell memory formation after mild COVID-19. Of note for this clonotype: What it binds is unknown.

TCRdb processed the 5' RACE reads anew with MiXCR; each CDR3 protein has one entry. The profile shows roughly 610,000 distinct CDR3 sequences, around 15% of them singletons. The V end lost 8 bases, the J end lost 6 bases, and 7 bases lay between the germline ends. Germline loops: CDR1 SGHNT, CDR2 YENEEA. The CDR3 loop spans 11 amino acids. General study points: The appearance of some responding clones in pre-infection memory suggested that cross-reactive memory joined. Confirmation of SARS-CoV-2 specificity was lacking for second-wave clones peaking day 37. Day 15 to 85 contracting clones showed balanced CD4/CD8; later expanders leaned CD4+.

This receptor was taken from an adult woman who had mild COVID-19 (a few samples of this study predate the infection). Cell type and time point are not known. The J gene is TRBJ2-2, the V gene TRBV11-3; unclear D gene. The sequencing sample was made of PBMCs or a T cell subset sorted from them (not recorded which). The CDR3 bases are TGTGCCAGCGAACGGGCCGGGGAGCTGTTTTTT. Translation gives CASERAGELFF. Supplemented by reference TRBV11-3 and TRBJ2-2, the full variable domain reads EAGVVQSPRYKIIEKKQPVAFWCNPISGHNTLYWYLQNLGQGPELLIRYENEEAVDDSQLPKDRFSAERLKGVDSTLKIQPAELGDSAVYLCASERAGELFFGEGSRLTVL.